What follows are 30 T cell receptor beta chains derived from one specimen sequenced in a study of vaccination and CD4 T cells after COVID-19. The Oncomine TCR Beta short-read assay was applied to DNA of cultured CD4+ T cells. TCRdb re-derived calls from the PCR reads in MiXCR, one entry per CDR3 protein. The sample lists roughly 20,000 distinct CDR3 sequences, nearly 50% occurring once. The antigens these receptors bind are not known. As for treatment: approximately 9-day PBMC culture with coronavirus spike peptide pools or control peptides (ViraFEST assay). The source material was CD4+ T cells from blood, cultured in vitro. These receptors came from a human donor who had recovered from COVID-19.

This clonotype was picked up a small number of times. The V call is TRBV6-2 or TRBV6-3, the J call TRBJ2-3; 9 nucleotides agree with TRBD1. The CDR3 is 14 residues long. Trimming removed 4 bases from V and 3 bases from J; junction bases left unmatched: 2. Looked up from germline, CDR1 is MNHEY and CDR2 is SVGEGT. The CDR3 region has the DNA TGTGCCAGCAGTTCAGGACAGGGGACAGATACGCAGTATTTT. It encodes CASSSGQGTDTQYF.

The sample holds a few counts of this clonotype. J is TRBJ1-1 and V is TRBV6-2 or TRBV6-3; 7 bases align to TRBD1. CDR1 and CDR2 from the germline V gene are MNHEY and SVGEGT. J gave up 3 bases and V 7 bases, and 11 bases lay outside the gene matches. This CDR3 region has 15 residues. The CDR3: CASTSRGRGDTEAFF. Here the CDR3 DNA reads TGTGCCAGCACCTCCAGGGGGAGGGGTGACACTGAAGCTTTCTTT.

This clonotype was recorded a few times. This rearrangement joins TRBV28 to TRBJ1-5; D gene unclear. V lost 4 bases and J 12 bases, leaving 7 bases between the germline ends. The length of the CDR3 is 10 residues. Germline loops: CDR1 MDHEN, CDR2 SYDVKM. The CDR3 nucleotides read TGTGCCAGCAGTTCCGGGTACCAGCATTTT. Amino acids: CASSSGYQHF.

The rearrangement uses TRBV27 and TRBJ1-2; 10 bases match TRBD1. Germline CDR1 and CDR2: MNHEY and SMNVEV (reference sequence). V lost 4 bases to trimming and J lost 4 bases; unmatched junction nucleotides: 6. The CDR3 consists of 15 residues. DNA for the CDR3: TGTGCCAGCAGTTCCCGGACAGGGGGAGGCTATGGCTACACCTTC. Its protein product is CASSSRTGGGYGYTF.

The table lists this clonotype with a few counts. This sequence joins TRBV5-1 and TRBJ2-5; D is perhaps TRBD1 (5 bases). Germline V CDR1 and CDR2: SGHRS, YFSETQ. The CDR3 runs 13 residues. V lost 3 bases and J 1 base, leaving 7 bases between the germline ends. The CDR3 sequence is CASSWGLQETQYF. In DNA, the CDR3 is TGCGCCAGCAGCTGGGGCCTCCAAGAGACCCAGTACTTC.

This sequence joins TRBV7-9 and TRBJ1-1, with D hard to call. CDR3 length: 11 amino acids. Trimming took off 6 bases at V and 5 bases at J, with 7 bases between the two ends. The germline CDR1 and CDR2 sequences are SEHNR and FQNEAQ (reference sequence). The CDR3 loop is CASRSETEAFF. In DNA form, the CDR3 reads TGTGCCAGCAGATCAGAAACTGAAGCTTTCTTT.

The V and J genes are TRBV6-2 or TRBV6-3 and TRBJ1-2, with TRBD1 matching over 7 bases. Per germline, CDR1 MNHEY and CDR2 SVGEGT. V lost 5 bases, J lost 4 bases, and 10 bases stayed unmatched. This CDR3 has 15 residues. The CDR3 region is CASSDRQGRPYGYTF. The CDR3 DNA reads TGTGCCAGCAGTGACCGACAGGGCCGACCCTATGGCTACACCTTC.

This clonotype was observed a few times. The chain employs TRBV6-1 and TRBJ2-7, with a tentative D call TRBD2 (5 bases). The ends were cut back, 4 bases at V and 0 bases at J, with 13 bases in the middle. CDR1 and CDR2 from the germline V gene are MNHNS and SASEGT. The CDR3 contains 15 residues. The CDR3 region has the DNA TGTGCCAGCAGTGGAGCGGACGGACGCTCCTACGAGCAGTACTTC. Protein product: CASSGADGRSYEQYF.

The sample holds a few counts of this clonotype. This chain uses TRBV24-1 with TRBJ2-2, with TRBD1 identical over 8 bases. This CDR3 is 17 amino acids long. The germline V gene encodes CDR1 KGHDR and CDR2 SFDVKD. V lost 5 bases to trimming and J lost 1 base; unmatched junction nucleotides: 8. This CDR3 is CATSGDPGTGNTGELFF. CDR3 DNA: TGTGCCACCAGTGGCGATCCCGGGACAGGGAACACCGGGGAGCTGTTTTTT.

This rearrangement joins TRBV29-1 to TRBJ1-1; TRBD1 matches 10 bases. After removal of 1 base from V and 3 bases from J, the junction contained 2 bases not matched to a gene. The CDR3 extends over 14 amino acids. Germline V gives CDR1 SQVTM, CDR2 ANQGSEA. The CDR3 DNA is TGCAGCGTTGAAGGGGACAGGGGAGACACTGAAGCTTTCTTT. Translating gives CSVEGDRGDTEAFF.

The V and J genes are TRBV28 and TRBJ2-7, with a possible D match to TRBD2 (5 bases). This CDR3 spans 13 amino acids. Trimming stripped 8 bases from V and 2 bases from J, with 13 bases between. Germline values: CDR1 MDHEN, CDR2 SYDVKM. The CDR3 DNA follows: TGTGCCAGCTTCAGGAAGGAGGCCTACGAGCAGTACTTC. As protein: CASFRKEAYEQYF.

V is TRBV2 and J is TRBJ2-7; TRBD1 matches at 9 bases. V dropped 1 base and J dropped 2; count of bases not matched to a gene: 12. CDR1 and CDR2 from the germline V gene are SNHLY and FYNNEI. The CDR3 length is 18 residues. The CDR3 reads CASSEGTGATSPPYEQYF. DNA of the CDR3: TGTGCCAGCAGTGAAGGGACAGGGGCAACATCTCCTCCCTACGAGCAGTACTTC.

By share, this clonotype ranks as large (0.1 to 1%). The gene calls are TRBV6-1 and TRBJ1-2, with D maybe TRBD1 (6 bases). Germline assignment: CDR1 MNHNS and CDR2 SASEGT. This CDR3 is 11 amino acids long. V was clipped by 10 bases and J by 8 bases, with 14 bases between them. The CDR3 is CANKGDNGYTF. The DNA for the CDR3 is TGTGCCAACAAGGGGGATAACGGCTACACCTTC.

V and J are TRBV28 and TRBJ1-2; no definite D call. V was clipped by 5 bases and J by 13 bases, with 17 bases between them. The CDR3 spans 12 residues. Germline V lookup: CDR1 MDHEN, CDR2 SYDVKM. As DNA, the CDR3 is TGTGCCAGCAGTGACTCGGATTGGATTGGCACCTTC. Translating it yields CASSDSDWIGTF.

Points on this clonotype: A read error may produce the germline difference seen at one junction end. The chain couples TRBV6-5 to TRBJ1-2; D unresolved. Germline assignment: CDR1 MNHEY and CDR2 SVGAGI. The CDR3 sequence is 15 residues long. This CDR3 reads CASSYSPGTNYGCTF. Here the CDR3 DNA reads TGTGCCAGCAGTTACTCGCCAGGAACTAACTATGGCTGCACCTTC.

This clonotype appeared a few times. The V and J genes are TRBV7-2 and TRBJ2-5; 12 bases line up with TRBD2. The ends lost 1 base at V and 7 bases at J; junction bases unmatched: 7. Per the germline V gene, CDR1 is SGHTA and CDR2 is FQGNSA. This CDR3 comprises 16 residues. CDR3 in amino acids: CASSLGLAGAVGTQYF. The CDR3 DNA follows: TGTGCCAGCAGCTTAGGACTAGCGGGAGCAGTGGGGACCCAGTACTTC.

The chain combines TRBV2 with TRBJ1-4, with D perhaps TRBD1 (5 bases). Per the germline V gene, CDR1 is SNHLY and CDR2 is FYNNEI. V gave up 7 bases and J gave up 6 bases, with 9 bases separating them. This CDR3 is built from 12 residues. CDR3 residues: CASNRGDEKLFF. The CDR3 DNA follows: TGTGCCAGCAATCGGGGGGATGAAAAACTGTTTTTT.

The chain joins TRBV18 to TRBJ2-2, with 11 bases identical to TRBD2. The germline CDR1 and CDR2 sequences are KGHSH and LQKENI. The CDR3 is 16 residues long. The ends lost 3 bases at V and 7 bases at J; junction bases unmatched: 7. CDR3 sequence (DNA): TGTGCCAGCTCACCTCCCTTAGCGGGAGGGGGCGGGGAGCTGTTTTTT. Protein sequence: CASSPPLAGGGGELFF.

This chain connects TRBV4-3 to TRBJ1-1; D possibly corresponds to TRBD1 (6 bases). This CDR3 spans 15 amino acids. V lost 1 base and J 2 bases, leaving 11 bases between the germline ends. In germline, CDR1 is LGHNA, CDR2 YSLEER. The CDR3 loop reads CASSQGGLLNTEAFF. The CDR3 coding sequence is TGCGCCAGCAGCCAAGGGGGGCTCCTTAACACTGAAGCTTTCTTT.

This chain joins TRBV27 and TRBJ1-6; 7 bases map to TRBD1. Trimming at V came to 6 bases and at J to 7 bases, leaving 9 bases not matched to a gene. This CDR3 spans 15 amino acids. The V gene's germline CDR1 is MNHEY and CDR2 SMNVEV (reference sequence). CDR3 region: CASRWIQGGNSPLHF. In DNA form, the CDR3 reads TGTGCCAGCAGGTGGATTCAGGGGGGGAATTCACCCCTCCACTTT.

The V gene is TRBV15, the J gene TRBJ2-5, with D possibly TRBD1 on 5 matching bases. The V and J ends lost 0 bases and 2 bases respectively, with 10 bases between them. The CDR3 consists of 15 residues. The germline V gene encodes CDR1 LNHNV and CDR2 YYDKDF (reference sequence). In DNA, the CDR3 is TGTGCCACCAGCAGAGAGGACAACACTCAAGAGACCCAGTACTTC. Its protein is CATSREDNTQETQYF.

V and J are TRBV12-3 or TRBV12-4 and TRBJ2-5, with D maybe TRBD1 (6 bases). V was cut by 6 bases and J by 3 bases, with 11 bases left in between. This CDR3 is 13 amino acids long. In nucleotides, the CDR3 is TGTGCCAGCAGCCATGGACAGAAAGAGACCCAGTACTTC. It is translated as CASSHGQKETQYF.

This clonotype was counted a few times. The rearrangement uses TRBV10-3 and TRBJ2-5; D perhaps matches TRBD1 (6 bases). V lost 2 bases and J 1 base, leaving 8 bases between the germline ends. Germline V lookup: CDR1 ENHRY, CDR2 SYGVKD. The CDR3 spans 14 residues. The CDR3 sequence is CAISEGGLQETQYF. In DNA, the CDR3 is TGTGCCATCAGTGAGGGGGGCCTCCAAGAGACCCAGTACTTC.

This sequence joins TRBV7-4 and TRBJ1-4; D not resolved. The ends were cut back, 2 bases at V and 3 bases at J, with 22 bases in the middle. The CDR3 contains 19 residues. Per germline, CDR1 SGHVT and CDR2 SQSDAQ. The CDR3 region is CASSLLGINGGRSNEKLFF. For the CDR3, the DNA is TGTGCCAGCAGCTTATTGGGTATAAATGGAGGGCGGTCTAATGAAAAACTGTTTTTT.

This sequence joins TRBV5-1 and TRBJ2-7, with TRBD1 as a possible D gene (6 bases). CDR3 length equals 17 residues. Germline V gene data show CDR1 as SGHRS and CDR2 as YFSETQ. Trimming shortened V by 7 bases and J by 5 bases, and 28 bases separated the two germline ends. CDR3 nucleotide sequence: TGCGCCAGCGGAGTAGGAGAACAGGGCTCGGCTAGGAACGAGCAGTACTTC. Residues: CASGVGEQGSARNEQYF. Together with reference TRBV5-1 and TRBJ2-7, the CDR3 gives the full variable domain: KAGVTQTPRYLIKTRGQQVTLSCSPISGHRSVSWYQQTPGQGLQFLFEYFSETQRNKGNFPGRFSGRQFSNSRSEMNVSTLELGDSALYLCASGVGEQGSARNEQYFGPGTRLTVT.

The J gene is TRBJ2-3, the V gene TRBV20-1; D gene uncertain. V lost 6 bases and J lost 0, with 10 bases in between. The V gene's germline CDR1 is DFQATT and CDR2 SNEGSKA (reference sequence). The CDR3 loop spans 13 amino acids. The DNA for the CDR3 is TGCAGTGCCTCAGGAGTCAGCACAGATACGCAGTATTTT. Amino acid sequence: CSASGVSTDTQYF.

The chain employs TRBV12-3 or TRBV12-4 and TRBJ1-1, with 9 bases that match TRBD1. The V segment lost 6 bases and the J segment 5 bases; nucleotides outside the gene matches: 4. The CDR3 is 13 residues long. The CDR3 region is CASSRDRETEAFF. The CDR3 DNA reads TGTGCCAGCAGCCGGGACAGGGAGACTGAAGCTTTCTTT.

The chain links TRBV12-3 or TRBV12-4 to TRBJ1-5; D unresolved. The CDR3 is made up of 15 amino acids. Between the trimmed V and J ends, which lost 3 bases and 2 bases, there was a span of 11 bases. The CDR3 DNA reads as TGTGCCAGCAGTTTTGCTGGGATGGGCAATCAGCCCCAGCATTTT. Translating gives CASSFAGMGNQPQHF.

V is TRBV25-1 and J is TRBJ2-7; D may match TRBD1 or TRBD2 (8 bases each). Germline V lookup: CDR1 MGHDK, CDR2 SYGVNS. V was cut by 6 bases and J by 7 bases, with 22 bases left in between. The CDR3 extends over 15 amino acids. The CDR3 sequence is CASRPTGTGGGEQYF. As DNA, the CDR3 is TGTGCCAGCAGGCCCACCGGGACAGGCGGGGGGGAGCAGTACTTC.

This clonotype was seen a handful of times. The CDR3 DNA is TGTGCCAGCAGCAAGGGGGCCAGCATGAACACTGAAGCTTTCTTT. Translation gives CASSKGASMNTEAFF. V usage is TRBV7-3 and J usage is TRBJ1-1; 7 positions match TRBD1. CDR1 SGHTA and CDR2 FQGTGA come from the germline V gene. This CDR3 comprises 15 residues. V shed 5 bases, J shed 0 bases, and the junction held 6 bases outside the gene matches.